This is a list of T cell receptor beta chains from one sample in a study of cytomegalovirus exposure and HLA in healthy donors. Data came from immunoSEQ multiplex PCR; TCRdb stores just in-frame clones and leaves some out. The sample lists almost 200,000 clones, around 80% occurring once. Sequenced sample: PBMCs. The source is a woman aged 30 to 39 in good health and CMV-seropositive. Each CDR3 is given with its conserved first and last residue. A D gene is named only where the DNA matches it firmly. The size of a clone is reported for some rows only, either as once, few or many, or as a class for expanded clones.

CDR3nt	CDR3aa	v_gene	j_gene	d_gene	abundance
TGTGCCAGCTCCCAACAGGGTCTCTCCTACAATGAGCAGTTCTTC	CASSQQGLSYNEQFF	TRBV18	TRBJ2-1	NA	NA
TGTGCCAGCAGTCGCGGGACTACGGCAGATACGCAGTATTTT	CASSRGTTADTQYF	TRBV9	TRBJ2-3	TRBD2	NA
TGTGCCAGCAGCGCCGACAGAAACACCATATATTTT	CASSADRNTIYF	TRBV11-2	TRBJ1-3	NA	NA
TGTGCCATCAGCGCAGGCGCGGGGCACAATGAGCAGTTCTTC	CAISAGAGHNEQFF	TRBV10-3	TRBJ2-1	NA	NA
TGTGCCAGCAGCTTAGCTCTCTTCCCAACCTATAGCAATCAGCCCCAGCATTTT	CASSLALFPTYSNQPQHF	TRBV7-9	TRBJ1-5	NA	NA
TGTGCCAGTCGGGGACTAGCGCCCCAAGGAGAGCAGTACTTC	CASRGLAPQGEQYF	TRBV2	TRBJ2-7	TRBD2	NA
TGCGCCAGCAGCACCCGACAGGGGTGGAACGGGGAGCTGTTTTTT	CASSTRQGWNGELFF	TRBV5-1	TRBJ2-2	TRBD1	NA
TGTGCCAGCAGCTTAGTAGGACTAGCAGCGAACACCGGGGAGCTGTTTTTT	CASSLVGLAANTGELFF	TRBV7-2	TRBJ2-2	TRBD2	NA
TGCGCCAGCAGCACCGGACAGGGGAATGAAAAACTGTTTTTT	CASSTGQGNEKLFF	TRBV5-1	TRBJ1-4	TRBD1	NA
TGTGCCAGTAGTACACAGGGCGCGGGCACTGAAGCTTTCTTT	CASSTQGAGTEAFF	TRBV19	TRBJ1-1	NA	few
TGTGCCAGCAGCTATACTAGAGACAATGAGCAGTTCTTC	CASSYTRDNEQFF	TRBV7-7	TRBJ2-1	NA	NA
TGTGCCAGCAGCCTGACGACAGGGAACGTTCAGCCCCAGCATTTT	CASSLTTGNVQPQHF	TRBV21-1	TRBJ1-5	NA	NA
TGTGCCAGCAGCTACCCACAGGGTTTTCACACCGGGGAGCTGTTTTTT	CASSYPQGFHTGELFF	TRBV7-2	TRBJ2-2	NA	NA
TGTGCCAGCAGCACCGTACAGGGTAGGAATTCCTACGAGCAGTACTTC	CASSTVQGRNSYEQYF	TRBV7-2	TRBJ2-7	NA	NA
TGTGCCAGCAGTCTAGGCGGGGCTGCCTACGAGCAGTACTTC	CASSLGGAAYEQYF	TRBV27	TRBJ2-7	NA	few
TGTGCCAGCAGTTACTCAGCCTCCGGACAGGGGTACATTCAGTACTTC	CASSYSASGQGYIQYF	TRBV6-6	TRBJ2-4	TRBD1	NA
TGTGCCAGCAGCCTCACCGGGACTAGCGGGAGGGCCGAAGATACGCAGTATTTT	CASSLTGTSGRAEDTQYF	TRBV9	TRBJ2-3	TRBD2	NA
TGTGCCAGCAGCTTAGAAGTGGGGAGACTCCCTAGGTACGAAGCTTTCTTT	CASSLEVGRLPRYEAFF	TRBV7-8	TRBJ1-1	NA	NA
TGTGCCAGCAGCGATCCGGTGATCCAAGAGACCCAGTACTTC	CASSDPVIQETQYF	TRBV9	TRBJ2-5	NA	NA
TGCAGCGACCGACAGCTGTGGCGCAATCAGCCCCAGCATTTT	CSDRQLWRNQPQHF	TRBV29-1	TRBJ1-5	NA	NA
TGTGCCAGTAGCCGATTGTTCGGGTCGCAGGGGGTGGGAACTGAAGCTTTCTTT	CASSRLFGSQGVGTEAFF	TRBV19	TRBJ1-1	TRBD1	NA
TGCGCCAGCAGCTTGATGGACTCGGCTAATGAGCAGTTCTTC	CASSLMDSANEQFF	TRBV5-1	TRBJ2-1	NA	NA
TGTGCCAGCAGACAAGGAGGGGAAAAACTGTTTTTT	CASRQGGEKLFF	TRBV6-5	TRBJ1-4	NA	NA
TGTGCTAGTGGCCGAGTGGCTAGCGGAGTCAATGAGCAGTTCTTC	CASGRVASGVNEQFF	TRBV12-5	TRBJ2-1	TRBD2	NA
TGTGCCAGCAGTTTAACAGGGGGCTGGGGCTACACCTTC	CASSLTGGWGYTF	TRBV27	TRBJ1-2	TRBD1	NA
TGCGCCAGCAGCCCTGGCCTCCGGGACATGAACACTGAAGCTTTCTTT	CASSPGLRDMNTEAFF	TRBV4-3	TRBJ1-1	NA	NA
TGCAGTGCTACGAACAGGGAGACCCAGTACTTC	CSATNRETQYF	TRBV20-1	TRBJ2-5	NA	NA
TGTGCCAGCAGCTCTAGCGGGGAGACCTACAATGAGCAGTTCTTC	CASSSSGETYNEQFF	TRBV7-6	TRBJ2-1	TRBD2	NA
TGTGCCAGCAGTTTTGCTAGCGGATATTTTAGTGAGCAGTTCTTC	CASSFASGYFSEQFF	TRBV6-5	TRBJ2-1	TRBD2	NA